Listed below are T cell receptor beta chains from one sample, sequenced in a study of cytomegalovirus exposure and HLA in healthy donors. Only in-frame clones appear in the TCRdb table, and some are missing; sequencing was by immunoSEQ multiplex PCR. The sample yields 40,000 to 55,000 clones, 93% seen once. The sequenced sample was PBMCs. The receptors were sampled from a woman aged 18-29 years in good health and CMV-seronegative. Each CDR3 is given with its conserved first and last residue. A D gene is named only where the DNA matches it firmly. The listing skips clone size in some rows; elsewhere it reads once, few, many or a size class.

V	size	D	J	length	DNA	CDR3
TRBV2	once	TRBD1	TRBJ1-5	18	TGTGCCAGCAGTGGGAGGACAGGGGAATGGGTGAGCAATCAGCCCCAGCATTTT	CASSGRTGEWVSNQPQHF
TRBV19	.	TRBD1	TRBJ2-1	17	TGTGCCAGTAGTAGCCTCCTAGGACAGGGGGCGGGGGGTGAGCAGTTCTTC	CASSSLLGQGAGGEQFF
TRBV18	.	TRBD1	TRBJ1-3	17	TGTGCCAGCTCACCACCCTACGGGACAGAAGCTGGAAACACCATATATTTT	CASSPPYGTEAGNTIYF
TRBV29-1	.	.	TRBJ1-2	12	TGCAGCGGGTATCAACTCGGCTATGGCTACACCTTC	CSGYQLGYGYTF
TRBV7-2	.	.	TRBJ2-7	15	TGTGCCAGCAGCTTAGTTTCAGAGGCCTCCTACGAGCAGTACTTC	CASSLVSEASYEQYF
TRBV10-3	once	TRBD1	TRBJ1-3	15	TGTGCCATCAGTGGGACAGGGATCTCTGGAAACACCATATATTTT	CAISGTGISGNTIYF
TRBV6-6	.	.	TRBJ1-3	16	TGTGCCAGCAGTTACTCGGGGGGGCTGGGTGGAAACACCATATATTTT	CASSYSGGLGGNTIYF
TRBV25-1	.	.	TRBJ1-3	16	TGTGCCAGCAGTGAACAGGCTGGGAGCTCTGGAAACACCATATATTTT	CASSEQAGSSGNTIYF
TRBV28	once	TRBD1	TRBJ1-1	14	TGTGCCAGCAGTCCTGGGACAGGGAACACTGAAGCTTTCTTT	CASSPGTGNTEAFF
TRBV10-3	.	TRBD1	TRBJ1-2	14	TGTGCCATCAGTCAGACAGGGAAGGACTATGGCTACACCTTC	CAISQTGKDYGYTF
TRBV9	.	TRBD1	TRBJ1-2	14	TGTGCCAGCAGCCCGGACAGGGAGAGGTATGGCTACACCTTC	CASSPDRERYGYTF
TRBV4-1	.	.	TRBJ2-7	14	TGCGCCAGCAGCCAAGGGAGGGGTGCGGGGGAGCAGTACTTC	CASSQGRGAGEQYF
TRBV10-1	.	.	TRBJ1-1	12	TGCGCCAGCAGTGACTCAGGAGGGGCAGCTTTCTTT	CASSDSGGAAFF
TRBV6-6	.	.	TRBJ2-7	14	TGTGCCAGCAGTTACTCGGGCTCATCCTACGAGCAGTACTTC	CASSYSGSSYEQYF
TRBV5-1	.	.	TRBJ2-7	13	TGCGCCAGCAGCTTTTATACAGGCGACGAGCAGTACTTC	CASSFYTGDEQYF
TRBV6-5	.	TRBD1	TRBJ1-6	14	TGTGCCAGCAGGGGACAGGGAGCAGGATCACCCCTCCACTTT	CASRGQGAGSPLHF
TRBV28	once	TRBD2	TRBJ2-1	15	TGTGCCAGCAGATCCAGCGGGGAATTCGACAATGAGCAGTTCTTC	CASRSSGEFDNEQFF
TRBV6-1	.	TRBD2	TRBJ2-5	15	TGTGCCAGCAGTGAAGCAGCGGGAGGGCAAGAGACCCAGTACTTC	CASSEAAGGQETQYF
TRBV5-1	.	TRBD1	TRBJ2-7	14	TGCGCCAGCAGCACGGGACAGGGGGCCCACGAGCAGTACTTC	CASSTGQGAHEQYF
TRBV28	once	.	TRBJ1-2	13	TGTGCCAGCGGATTACACACGGGAGGAGGCTACACCTTC	CASGLHTGGGYTF
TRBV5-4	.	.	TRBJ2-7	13	TGTGCCGTTTCAACAGGGTTATCCTACGAGCAGTACTTC	CAVSTGLSYEQYF
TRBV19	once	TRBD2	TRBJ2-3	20	TGTGCCAGTACTCATAGAGGAAGGAATAGCGGGGGGGCCTTTACAGATACGCAGTATTTT	CASTHRGRNSGGAFTDTQYF
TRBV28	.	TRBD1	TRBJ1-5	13	TGTGCCAGCAGGTGGACAGGGTCCCAGCCCCAGCATTTT	CASRWTGSQPQHF
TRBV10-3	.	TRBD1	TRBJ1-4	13	TGTGCTATCAGTCCCGGGACAGGTGAAAAACTGTTTTTT	CAISPGTGEKLFF
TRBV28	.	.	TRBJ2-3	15	TGTGCCAGCAGTTTAGGAGGGGCAGGGCCAGATACGCAGTATTTT	CASSLGGAGPDTQYF
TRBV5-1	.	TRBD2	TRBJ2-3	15	TGCGCCAGCAGGCCGACTAGCGGGAGCTCAGATACGCAGTATTTT	CASRPTSGSSDTQYF
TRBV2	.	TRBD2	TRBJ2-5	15	TGTGCCAGCAGCAGAACCGGGACTAGCGGTGAGACCCAGTACTTC	CASSRTGTSGETQYF
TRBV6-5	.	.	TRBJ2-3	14	TGTGCCAGCAGCCTATCGATCATCACAGATACGCAGTATTTT	CASSLSIITDTQYF
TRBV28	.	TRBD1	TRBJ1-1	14	TGTGCCAGCAGTGTACAGGGGGCGCGGGCTGAAGCTTTCTTT	CASSVQGARAEAFF
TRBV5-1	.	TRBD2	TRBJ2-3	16	TGCGCCAGCAGCTTGGGACGTAGCGGGGCCACAGATACGCAGTATTTT	CASSLGRSGATDTQYF
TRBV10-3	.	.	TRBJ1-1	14	TGTGCCATCAGTGAGGGGGCCCTATTAACTGAAGCTTTCTTT	CAISEGALLTEAFF
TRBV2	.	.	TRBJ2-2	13	TGTGCCAGCGTTATACAGGGAACCGGGGAGCTGTTTTTT	CASVIQGTGELFF
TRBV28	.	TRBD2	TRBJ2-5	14	TGTGCCAGTTCGGGGGGTAGGCTCCAAGAGACCCAGTACTTC	CASSGGRLQETQYF
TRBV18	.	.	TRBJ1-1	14	TGTGCCAGCTCACCTACTTCTAAAGACACTGAAGCTTTCTTT	CASSPTSKDTEAFF
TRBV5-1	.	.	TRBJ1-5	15	TGCGCCAGCAGCCCAATTCCGGGGGGCAATCAGCCCCAGCATTTT	CASSPIPGGNQPQHF
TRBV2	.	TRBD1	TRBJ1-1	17	TGTGCCAGCAGGGTCGGACAGGGGGCTGATTGGGACACTGAAGCTTTCTTT	CASRVGQGADWDTEAFF
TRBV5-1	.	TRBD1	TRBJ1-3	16	TGCGCCAGCAGCGAGGGACAGGGAACGAGTGGAAACACCATATATTTT	CASSEGQGTSGNTIYF
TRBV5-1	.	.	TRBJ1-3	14	TGCGCCAGCAGCCGGGACTCCTTGGGGAACACCATATATTTT	CASSRDSLGNTIYF
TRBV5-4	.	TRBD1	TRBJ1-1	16	TGTGCCAGCAACCCAAGAAGTGCCGACAGGGACACTGAAGCTTTCTTT	CASNPRSADRDTEAFF